Each of the 30 T cell receptor beta chains below was sequenced from the same sample in a study of control samples from healthy donors and cancer patients. TCRdb keeps only in-frame clones here, not all; method: immunoSEQ multiplex PCR. Among 190,000 or so clones listed, around 93% were seen once. Material: blood. These receptors were taken from a man younger than 30 in good health.

V usage is TRBV7-8 and J usage is TRBJ2-3; D gene unclear. The CDR3 has 13 residues. Trimming removed 3 bases at V and 0 bases at J, with 4 bases between. CDR1 and CDR2 from the germline V gene are SGHVS and FQNEAQ. The DNA of the CDR3 is TGTGCCAGCAGCTTCGGTAGCACAGATACGCAGTATTTT. Its translation is CASSFGSTDTQYF.

The V and J genes are TRBV28 and TRBJ2-3; weak D call: TRBD2 (5 bases). Germline V gives CDR1 MDHEN, CDR2 SYDVKM. The V end lost 4 bases, the J end lost 2 bases, and 10 bases lay between the germline ends. This CDR3 comprises 14 residues. CDR3 in DNA: TGTGCCAGCAGTTCCCCCGGGATCACAGATACGCAGTATTTT. Amino acids: CASSSPGITDTQYF. Using reference TRBV28 and TRBJ2-3 for the parts outside the CDR3, the full variable domain is DVKVTQSSRYLVKRTGEKVFLECVQDMDHENMFWYRQDPGLGLRLIYFSYDVKMKEKGDIPEGYSVSREKKERFSLILESASTNQTSMYLCASSSPGITDTQYFGPGTRLTVL.

The chain carries TRBV28 and TRBJ2-1; 9 positions match TRBD2. The CDR3 length is 17 residues. Germline assignment: CDR1 MDHEN and CDR2 SYDVKM. V lost 3 bases, J lost 0 bases, and 6 bases stayed unmatched. The CDR3 protein is CASSFPSGASSYNEQFF. CDR3 sequence (DNA): TGTGCCAGCAGTTTTCCTAGCGGGGCCAGCTCCTACAATGAGCAGTTCTTC.

The chain employs TRBV6-5 and TRBJ1-2, with TRBD1 as a possible D gene (6 bases). V lost 2 bases to trimming and J lost 6 bases, with 10 bases between them. Germline CDR1 and CDR2: MNHEY and SVGAGI. The CDR3 totals 13 residues. This CDR3 is CASSYGGRDGYTF. CDR3 nucleotide sequence: TGTGCCAGCAGTTACGGGGGGCGGGATGGCTACACCTTC.

V is TRBV5-1 and J is TRBJ2-3, with D maybe TRBD1 (5 bases). The germline V gene encodes CDR1 SGHRS and CDR2 YFSETQ. Between the trimmed V and J ends, which lost 0 bases and 0 bases, there was a span of 14 bases. This CDR3 has 17 amino acids. The CDR3 protein is CASSLVRDSTSTDTQYF. The CDR3 nucleotides read TGCGCCAGCAGCTTGGTGAGAGACAGTACTAGCACAGATACGCAGTATTTT. Full variable domain (missing parts from reference TRBV5-1 and TRBJ2-3): KAGVTQTPRYLIKTRGQQVTLSCSPISGHRSVSWYQQTPGQGLQFLFEYFSETQRNKGNFPGRFSGRQFSNSRSEMNVSTLELGDSALYLCASSLVRDSTSTDTQYFGPGTRLTVL.

CDR3 sequence reads: CASSLDGGRTDTQYF. The CDR3 nucleotides are TGTGCCAGCAGCTTAGATGGCGGACGCACAGATACGCAGTATTTT. The V and J genes are TRBV7-2 and TRBJ2-3; D is ambiguous. Trimming pared 1 base from V and 1 base from J, leaving 9 bases between. This CDR3 has 15 amino acids. Germline CDR1 and CDR2: SGHTA and FQGNSA.

J is TRBJ2-4 and V is TRBV7-2, with 14 bases fitting TRBD2. CDR3 length: 18 amino acids. J was trimmed by 1 base and V by 5 bases; bases with no gene match: 7. The germline CDR1 and CDR2 sequences are SGHTA and FQGNSA. The DNA of the CDR3 is TGTGCCAGCAGCCCTGGGACTAGCGGGGGTGGGGCCAAAAACATTCAGTACTTC. This translates into CASSPGTSGGGAKNIQYF.

This sequence joins TRBV18 and TRBJ2-3, with D unclear. Germline CDR1 KGHSH, CDR2 LQKENI. The V end lost 6 bases, the J end lost 0 bases, and 10 bases lay between the germline ends. The CDR3 consists of 14 residues. CDR3 region: CASSRPTSTDTQYF. CDR3 nucleotides: TGTGCCAGCTCGCGTCCGACTAGCACAGATACGCAGTATTTT.

V usage is TRBV7-3 and J usage is TRBJ2-1; 9 nucleotides agree with TRBD1. The J segment lost 10 bases and the V segment lost 0 bases, leaving 4 bases of the junction unmatched. This CDR3 is built from 14 residues. Germline V CDR1 and CDR2: SGHTA, FQGTGA. CDR3 coding DNA: TGTGCCAGCAGCTTAACGGGCGGGACAGGGGAGCAGTTCTTC. Translating gives CASSLTGGTGEQFF.

The genes are TRBV19 and TRBJ1-4; 7 bases line up with TRBD1. The CDR3 totals 17 residues. Germline V gene lookup returns CDR1 LNHDA and CDR2 SQIVND (reference sequence). V lost 5 bases to trimming and J lost 8 bases; unmatched junction nucleotides: 17. The CDR3 DNA follows: TGTGCCAGTAGTTTCGGGGCAGGCCAGGGGGTGTTGGAAAAACTGTTTTTT. Translating gives CASSFGAGQGVLEKLFF.

The CDR3 spells CASSLFRGISSGNTIYF. The CDR3 DNA follows: TGTGCCAGCAGCTTGTTCAGGGGCATTAGCTCTGGAAACACCATATATTTT. The rearrangement links TRBV5-6 to TRBJ1-3, with D perhaps TRBD1 (6 bases). Looked up from germline, CDR1 is SGHDT and CDR2 is YYEEEE. V was shortened by 1 base and J by 0 bases, with 14 bases between the two germline ends. This CDR3 is 17 amino acids long.

The V and J genes are TRBV6-4 and TRBJ2-1; TRBD1 matches at 8 bases. V lost 6 bases and J lost 0; bases outside the gene matches: 13. CDR3 length equals 18 residues. Per the germline V gene, CDR1 is MRHNA and CDR2 is SNTAGT. The CDR3 reads CASSLRGQGKSSYNEQFF. CDR3 nucleotides: TGTGCCAGCAGCCTCAGAGGACAGGGCAAAAGCTCCTACAATGAGCAGTTCTTC.

The chain carries TRBV18 and TRBJ2-3; D might be TRBD2 (5 bases). The CDR3 has 16 amino acids. The V end lost 6 bases, the J end lost 4 bases, and 20 bases lay between the germline ends. CDR1 and CDR2 (germline): KGHSH, LQKENI. In DNA form, the CDR3 reads TGTGCCAGCTCGGGTTTGGCGGGCCTTAGCGCAGATACGCAGTATTTT. This gives the protein CASSGLAGLSADTQYF.

The V call is TRBV2, the J call TRBJ1-5; the match to TRBD1 covers 10 bases. The CDR3 is 16 amino acids. Germline-derived CDR1 and CDR2 are SNHLY and FYNNEI. Trimming cost V 4 bases and J 3 bases; bases outside gene matches: 6. The CDR3 is CASSGTGGLDNQPQHF. The CDR3 region has the DNA TGTGCCAGCAGTGGGACAGGGGGATTGGACAATCAGCCCCAGCATTTT. The variable domain in full, with the rest retrieved from reference TRBV2 and TRBJ1-5, is EPEVTQTPSHQVTQMGQEVILRCVPISNHLYFYWYRQILGQKVEFLVSFYNNEISEKSEIFDDQFSVERPDGSNFTLKIRSTKLEDSAMYFCASSGTGGLDNQPQHFGDGTRLSIL.

The rearrangement uses TRBV18 and TRBJ2-3, with 9 bases that match TRBD2. V lost 5 bases to trimming and J lost 0 bases; unmatched junction nucleotides: 6. The germline V gene encodes CDR1 KGHSH and CDR2 LQKENI. CDR3 length equals 16 residues. CDR3 sequence (DNA): TGTGCCAGCTCAATTATGGGACTAGCTAGCACAGATACGCAGTATTTT. Residues: CASSIMGLASTDTQYF.

The chain links TRBV5-1 to TRBJ1-1; D is unclear. The ends were cut back, 4 bases at V and 0 bases at J, with 13 bases in the middle. The germline CDR1 and CDR2 sequences are SGHRS and YFSETQ. The CDR3 extends over 15 amino acids. CDR3 protein: CASSPGFPMNTEAFF. CDR3 in DNA: TGCGCCAGCAGCCCCGGGTTCCCCATGAACACTGAAGCTTTCTTT.

This chain links TRBV28 with TRBJ2-3; 10 nucleotides match TRBD2. The CDR3 totals 14 residues. With V trimmed by 5 bases and J by 5 bases, 4 bases remained unmatched. Germline V gene data show CDR1 as MDHEN and CDR2 as SYDVKM. CDR3 DNA sequence: TGTGCCAGCAGTAGCGGGGGGGCCATAGATACGCAGTATTTT. Translated: CASSSGGAIDTQYF. Complete variable domain (other parts from reference TRBV28 and TRBJ2-3): DVKVTQSSRYLVKRTGEKVFLECVQDMDHENMFWYRQDPGLGLRLIYFSYDVKMKEKGDIPEGYSVSREKKERFSLILESASTNQTSMYLCASSSGGAIDTQYFGPGTRLTVL.

This chain uses TRBV11-1 with TRBJ1-1; 8 positions match TRBD1. Germline assignment: CDR1 SGHAT and CDR2 FQDESV (reference sequence). This CDR3 spans 13 amino acids. V trimming: 3 bases; J trimming: 5 bases; junction bases outside the gene matches: 2. The CDR3 DNA reads as TGTGCCAGCAGCTTTTGGACAGGGACTGAAGCTTTCTTT. Its translation is CASSFWTGTEAFF.

The chain employs TRBV5-1 and TRBJ2-7; D remains ambiguous. The CDR3 runs to 15 residues. Germline V gene sequence: CDR1 SGHRS, CDR2 YFSETQ. The germline V and J ends were trimmed by 1 base and 7 bases, with 18 bases remaining between them. The CDR3 loop is CASSLRAATGGEQYF. The DNA for the CDR3 is TGCGCCAGCAGCTTGAGGGCAGCTACCGGTGGGGAGCAGTACTTC. Complete variable domain (other parts from reference TRBV5-1 and TRBJ2-7): KAGVTQTPRYLIKTRGQQVTLSCSPISGHRSVSWYQQTPGQGLQFLFEYFSETQRNKGNFPGRFSGRQFSNSRSEMNVSTLELGDSALYLCASSLRAATGGEQYFGPGTRLTVT.

The CDR3 spells CASSESRPGRGTDTQYF. CDR3 coding DNA: TGTGCCAGCAGTGAATCGCGTCCAGGAAGGGGCACAGATACGCAGTATTTT. This chain uses TRBV25-1 with TRBJ2-3; D is ambiguous. CDR3 length: 17 amino acids. Germline CDR1 is MGHDK and CDR2 is SYGVNS. V was trimmed by 1 base and J by 1 base, leaving 15 bases between them.

The rearrangement joins TRBV18 to TRBJ1-6; unclear D gene. Trimming took 1 base from V and 14 from J, leaving 18 bases between them. The CDR3 runs to 15 residues. Germline lookup yields CDR1 KGHSH and CDR2 LQKENI. The CDR3 sequence: CASSPQKTPPYSLHF. DNA of the CDR3: TGTGCCAGCTCACCACAGAAGACACCGCCATATTCCCTCCACTTT.

The J gene is TRBJ2-3, the V gene TRBV7-3, with D perhaps matching TRBD2 (7 bases). This CDR3 has 16 residues. CDR1 SGHTA and CDR2 FQGTGA come from the germline V gene. V was cut by 4 bases and J by 4 bases, with 18 bases left in between. Here the CDR3 DNA reads TGTGCCAGCAGCTCCTGGGAGGGGGGAAAATCAGATACGCAGTATTTT. This translates into CASSSWEGGKSDTQYF.

The chain joins TRBV5-4 to TRBJ1-3; D gene ambiguous. Trimming took 0 bases from V and 3 from J, leaving 10 bases between them. Per germline, CDR1 SGHNT and CDR2 YYREEE (reference sequence). This CDR3 region has 15 residues. For the CDR3, the DNA is TGTGCCAGCAGCTTGGGATGGGCTGGTGGAAACACCATATATTTT. Translated, it gives CASSLGWAGGNTIYF.

The gene calls are TRBV18 and TRBJ1-2, with a tentative D call TRBD1 (5 bases). The CDR3 has 13 residues. Germline V gene data show CDR1 as KGHSH and CDR2 as LQKENI. V gave up 6 bases and J gave up 8 bases, with 16 bases separating them. The CDR3: CASSPPGGRGYTF. CDR3 DNA sequence: TGTGCCAGCTCGCCTCCGGGGGGTAGAGGCTACACCTTC.

This clone was found a few times. The V call is TRBV7-8, the J call TRBJ1-5, with 7 bases identical to TRBD1. J lost 3 bases, V lost 3 bases, and 2 bases had no gene match. Germline lookup yields CDR1 SGHVS and CDR2 FQNEAQ. The length of the CDR3 is 14 residues. This CDR3 is CASSFDRDNQPQHF. For the CDR3, the DNA is TGTGCCAGCAGCTTTGACAGGGACAATCAGCCCCAGCATTTT.

V usage is TRBV19 and J usage is TRBJ2-3, with D perhaps TRBD2 (5 bases). Trimming stripped 2 bases from V and 2 bases from J, with 17 bases between. Germline V lookup: CDR1 LNHDA, CDR2 SQIVND (reference sequence). The CDR3 spans 17 residues. The CDR3 reads CASSILKGVELTDTQYF. The CDR3 DNA reads TGTGCCAGTAGTATATTGAAGGGAGTGGAACTCACAGATACGCAGTATTTT.

J is TRBJ2-7 and V is TRBV5-4; D ambiguous. CDR1 and CDR2 from the germline V gene are SGHNT and YYREEE (reference sequence). Trimming removed 6 bases from V and 3 bases from J, with 10 bases in between. The CDR3 contains 12 residues. For the CDR3, the DNA is TGTGCCAGCACCGTTGACGGCTACGAGCAGTACTTC. It specifies CASTVDGYEQYF.

The V gene is TRBV7-9, the J gene TRBJ2-2; 9 nucleotides align to TRBD1. Germline CDR1 reads SEHNR; CDR2 reads FQNEAQ (reference sequence). The CDR3 totals 17 residues. The V gene end was trimmed by 3 bases and the J gene end by 1 base; junction bases not matched to a gene: 6. The CDR3 sequence: CASSFRGQGMNTGELFF. CDR3 bases: TGTGCCAGCAGCTTTAGGGGACAGGGTATGAACACCGGGGAGCTGTTTTTT.

The V and J genes are TRBV29-1 and TRBJ2-3; D is unresolved. CDR1 is SQVTM, CDR2 ANQGSEA, per germline. V dropped 7 bases and J dropped 0 bases, with 14 bases sitting between them. The length of the CDR3 is 14 residues. CDR3 loop: CSAMTRTSTDTQYF. The CDR3 region has the DNA TGCAGCGCCATGACCCGAACTAGCACAGATACGCAGTATTTT.

This clone was observed once. The chain couples TRBV6-5 to TRBJ2-7; 8 bases match TRBD1. Per the germline V gene, CDR1 is MNHEY and CDR2 is SVGAGI. V shed 1 base, J shed 5 bases, and the junction held 4 bases outside the gene matches. The CDR3 is made up of 14 amino acids. DNA of the CDR3: TGTGCCAGCAGTTACTTCCAGGGGGCAGACGAGCAGTACTTC. Its translation is CASSYFQGADEQYF.